This TCR beta chain was profiled in a study of quantifying T cell responses using KT2 cells. In the study overall: RNA was reverse transcribed with TCR alpha and beta constant-region primers.

This clonotype showed up just a few times. Its cognate antigen is unknown. The study, taken as a whole, reports: Even the lowest spike-in, about one KT2 cell per 100,000 PBMC, yielded detectable KT2 sequences. Counts of KT2 alpha and beta sequences rose linearly with the number of KT2 cells added.

The cDNA 3' end received a ligated oligonucleotide with a UMI. The first PCR ran 3 to 5 cycles with an equimolar RC1.1 and RC1.2 beta primer mix. TCRdb passed the UMI-ligation and nested PCR reads through MiXCR, listing each CDR3 protein once. The sample lists fewer than 50,000 distinct CDR3 sequences, under 14% seen once, with roughly a tenth in the top ten. Germline V gene lookup returns CDR1 MNHEY and CDR2 SVGEGT. The CDR3 has 15 residues. Trimming removed 3 bases from V and 2 bases from J; junction bases left unmatched: 4. Known numbers of the T cell clone KT2 were added to PBMC. The rearrangement links TRBV6-2 or TRBV6-3 to TRBJ2-7, with TRBD2 matching over 10 bases. Sequenced sample: PBMCs spiked with cells of the T cell clone KT2. The TCR sequence derives from a human donor. The CDR3 sequence is CASSYLAGGPYEQYF. For the CDR3, the DNA is TGTGCCAGCAGTTATTTAGCGGGAGGACCCTACGAGCAGTACTTC.